This TCR beta chain derives from a study of T cells in localized non-small cell lung cancer. Germline values: CDR1 MNHEY, CDR2 SMNVEV (reference sequence). Trimming removed 5 bases from V and 7 bases from J, with 18 bases in between. There are 15 residues in the CDR3. Only in-frame clones appear in the TCRdb table, and some are missing; sequencing was by immunoSEQ multiplex PCR. Counted here are tens of thousands of clones, about 85% occurring once; the ten biggest clones make up about a sixth. Study results and limitations: Out of the top 100 tumor clones, a median about 58 were seen in adjacent lung. Sequence data derive from only one tumor region, so heterogeneity remains possible.

Turning to this clone: No antigen is known for it.

V usage is TRBV27 and J usage is TRBJ1-5; TRBD1 might be the D (5 bases). The TCR comes from a woman aged 35 to 70 with stage II squamous cell lung carcinoma. Sequenced material: PBMCs, taken before any cancer treatment. The CDR3 is CASSNRGLIDQPQHF. Written as DNA, the CDR3 is TGTGCCAGCAGTAACCGGGGACTGATCGACCAGCCCCAGCATTTT.